This T cell receptor beta chain stems from a study of T cells after yellow fever vaccination. TCRdb reanalysed the 5' RACE reads using MiXCR and keeps one entry per CDR3 protein. This sample has approximately 510,000 distinct CDR3 sequences, with just over 20% found just once. CDR3 length: 16 residues. Germline loops: CDR1 SGHTA, CDR2 FQGNSA. V was cut by 0 bases and J by 10 bases, with 19 bases left in between. This clonotype was recorded a few times. The rearrangement uses TRBV7-2 and TRBJ2-1, with D possibly being TRBD2 (6 bases). The sequenced sample was PBMCs, obtained roughly 20 days after the first yellow fever vaccination. The source of this sequence is a man in his late teens or twenties who received the YFV17D yellow fever vaccine. This chain's CDR3 is CASSLATSLPEQEQFF. CDR3 DNA: TGTGCCAGCAGCTTAGCTACTAGCTTGCCCGAACAGGAGCAGTTCTTC.